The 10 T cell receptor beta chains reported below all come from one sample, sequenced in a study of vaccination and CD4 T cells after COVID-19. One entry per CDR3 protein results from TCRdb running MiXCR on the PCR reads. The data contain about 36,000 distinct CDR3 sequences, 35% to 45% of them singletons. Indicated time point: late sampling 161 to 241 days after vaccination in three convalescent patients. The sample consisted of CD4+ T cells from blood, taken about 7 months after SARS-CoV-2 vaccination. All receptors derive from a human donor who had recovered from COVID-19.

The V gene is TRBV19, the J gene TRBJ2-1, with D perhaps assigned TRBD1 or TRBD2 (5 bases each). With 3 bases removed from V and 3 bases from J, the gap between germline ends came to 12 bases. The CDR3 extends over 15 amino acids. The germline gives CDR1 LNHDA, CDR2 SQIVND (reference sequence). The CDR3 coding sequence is TGTGCCAGTAGTATTTCGGGGACCTACTACAATGAGCAGTTCTTC. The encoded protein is CASSISGTYYNEQFF.

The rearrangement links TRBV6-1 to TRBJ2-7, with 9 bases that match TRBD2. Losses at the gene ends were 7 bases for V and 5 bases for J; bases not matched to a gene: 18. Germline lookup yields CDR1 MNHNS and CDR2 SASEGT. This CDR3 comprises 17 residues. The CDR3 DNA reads TGTGCCAGCACCATGGACCGGCCCGCAGCGGGAGGCCACGAGCAGTACTTC. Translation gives CASTMDRPAAGGHEQYF.

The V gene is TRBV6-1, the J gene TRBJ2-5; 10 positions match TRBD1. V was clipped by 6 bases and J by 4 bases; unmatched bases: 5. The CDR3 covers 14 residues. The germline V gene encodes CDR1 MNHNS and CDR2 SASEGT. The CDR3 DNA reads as TGTGCCAGCAGCCGCCGGGACAGGGGAGAGACCCAGTACTTC. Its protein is CASSRRDRGETQYF.

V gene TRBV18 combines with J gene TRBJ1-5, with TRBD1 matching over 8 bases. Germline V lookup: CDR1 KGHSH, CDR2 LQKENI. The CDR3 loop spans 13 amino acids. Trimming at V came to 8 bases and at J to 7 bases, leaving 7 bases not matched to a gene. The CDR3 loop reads CASQDRGRQPQHF. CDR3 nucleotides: TGTGCCAGCCAAGACAGGGGAAGGCAGCCCCAGCATTTT.

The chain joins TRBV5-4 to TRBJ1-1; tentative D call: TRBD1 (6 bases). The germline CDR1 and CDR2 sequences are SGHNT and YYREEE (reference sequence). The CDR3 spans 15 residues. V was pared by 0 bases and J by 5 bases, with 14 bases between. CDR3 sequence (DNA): TGTGCCAGCAGCTTGGTTAGGGGGACGGGGACTGAAGCTTTCTTT. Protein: CASSLVRGTGTEAFF.

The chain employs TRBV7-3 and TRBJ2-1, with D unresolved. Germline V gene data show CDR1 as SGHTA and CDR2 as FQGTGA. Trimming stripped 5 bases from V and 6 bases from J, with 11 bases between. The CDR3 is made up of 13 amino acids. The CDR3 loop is CASSRSPGNEQFF. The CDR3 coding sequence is TGTGCCAGCAGCAGGTCCCCGGGCAATGAGCAGTTCTTC.

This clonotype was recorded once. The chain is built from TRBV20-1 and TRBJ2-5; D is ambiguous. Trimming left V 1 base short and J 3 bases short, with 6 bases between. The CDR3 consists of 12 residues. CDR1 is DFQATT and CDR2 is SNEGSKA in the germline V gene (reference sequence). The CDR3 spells CSARGPKETQYF. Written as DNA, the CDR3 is TGCAGTGCTAGAGGACCGAAAGAGACCCAGTACTTC.

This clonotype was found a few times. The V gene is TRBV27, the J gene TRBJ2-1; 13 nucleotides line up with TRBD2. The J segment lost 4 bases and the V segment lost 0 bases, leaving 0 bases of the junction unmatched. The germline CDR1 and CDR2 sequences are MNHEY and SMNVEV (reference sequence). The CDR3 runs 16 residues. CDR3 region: CASSLSGLAGYNEQFF. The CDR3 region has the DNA TGTGCCAGCAGTTTATCGGGACTAGCGGGATACAATGAGCAGTTCTTC.

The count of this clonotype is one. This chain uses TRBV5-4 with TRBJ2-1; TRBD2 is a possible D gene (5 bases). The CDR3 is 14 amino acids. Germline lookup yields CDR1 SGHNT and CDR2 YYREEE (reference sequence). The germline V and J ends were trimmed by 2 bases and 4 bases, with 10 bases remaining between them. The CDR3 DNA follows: TGTGCCAGCAGCTTAGGAGGCGGGTACAATGAGCAGTTCTTC. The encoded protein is CASSLGGGYNEQFF. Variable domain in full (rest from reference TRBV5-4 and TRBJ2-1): ETGVTQSPTHLIKTRGQQVTLRCSSQSGHNTVSWYQQALGQGPQFIFQYYREEENGRGNFPPRFSGLQFPNYSSELNVNALELDDSALYLCASSLGGGYNEQFFGPGTRLTVL.

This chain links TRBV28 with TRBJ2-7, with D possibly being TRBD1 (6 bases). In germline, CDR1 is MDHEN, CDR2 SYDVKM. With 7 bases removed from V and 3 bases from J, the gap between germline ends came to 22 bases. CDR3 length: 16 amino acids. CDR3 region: CASTAGERRFSYEQYF. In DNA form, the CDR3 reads TGTGCCAGCACGGCAGGGGAAAGGAGGTTCAGCTACGAGCAGTACTTC. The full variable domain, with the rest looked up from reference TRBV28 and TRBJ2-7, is DVKVTQSSRYLVKRTGEKVFLECVQDMDHENMFWYRQDPGLGLRLIYFSYDVKMKEKGDIPEGYSVSREKKERFSLILESASTNQTSMYLCASTAGERRFSYEQYFGPGTRLTVT.